This paragraph reports one TCR beta chain. What it binds is not known. The sample is drawn from a study of CD8 T cell repertoires and HIV-1 epitope variants. V gave up 5 bases and J gave up 5 bases, with 12 bases separating them. The CDR3 consists of 13 residues. Germline loops: CDR1 SGHVS, CDR2 FQNEAQ. The method was immunoSEQ multiplex PCR; TCRdb's version includes in-frame clones alone and lacks a portion of them. The sample records around 3,000 clones, just under 65% being singletons. The TCR was taken from a male donor with HIV. Source material: cultured CD8+ T cells derived from PBMCs. The chain links TRBV7-8 to TRBJ1-1; D not certain. CDR3 loop: CASSRGGRTEAFF. The DNA for the CDR3 is TGTGCCAGCAGCCGGGGAGGGCGAACTGAAGCTTTCTTT.